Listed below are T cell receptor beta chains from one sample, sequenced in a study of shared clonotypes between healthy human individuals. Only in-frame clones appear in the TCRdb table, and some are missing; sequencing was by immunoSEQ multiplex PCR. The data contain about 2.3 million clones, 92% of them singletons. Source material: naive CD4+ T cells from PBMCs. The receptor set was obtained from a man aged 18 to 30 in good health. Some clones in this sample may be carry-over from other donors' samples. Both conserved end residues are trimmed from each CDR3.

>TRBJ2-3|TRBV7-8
ASSLGTADTQY
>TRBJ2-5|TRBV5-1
ASSLGQGFSETQY
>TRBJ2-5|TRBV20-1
SAGTQETQY
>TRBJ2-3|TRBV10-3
AIKGAGAVDTQY
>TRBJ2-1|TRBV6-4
ASSGGGLGSSYNEQF
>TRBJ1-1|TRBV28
ARGQSPAMNTEAF
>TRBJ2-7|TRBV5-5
ASTQLGSYEQY
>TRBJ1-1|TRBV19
ASSTIDSLNTEAF
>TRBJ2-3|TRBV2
ASSVMGSGSTDTQY
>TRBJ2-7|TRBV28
ASSFSRDRRSYEQY
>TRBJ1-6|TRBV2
ASSETRPVDSPLH